These T cell receptor beta chains were read from a single sample in a study of CD8+CD57+ T cells in acquired aplastic anemia. TCRdb reprocessed the reads with MiXCR, giving one entry per CDR3 protein. Of roughly 98,000 distinct CDR3 sequences in the sample, about 67% were seen once. The sample comprised sorted CD4+, CD8+, or CD8+CD57+ T cells (not recorded which) from PBMCs. The origin of the receptors is a human donor with aplastic anemia. The CDR3 runs from the conserved cysteine through the conserved F or W. Each record gives: V gene, J gene, clone size, D gene, CDR3 protein, CDR3 DNA. D genes are given only for firm matches. A clone size is listed for some rows: how often the clone was seen (once, few, many), or a class if it is expanded.

V gene: TRBV11-2
J gene: TRBJ2-1
clone size: NA
D gene: NA
CDR3 protein: CASKSPRVGNEQFF
CDR3 DNA: TGTGCCAGTAAGTCCCCGCGGGTGGGGAATGAGCAGTTCTTC

V gene: TRBV20-1
J gene: TRBJ2-7
clone size: few
D gene: NA
CDR3 protein: CSARTGRVRYEQYF
CDR3 DNA: TGCAGTGCTAGAACTGGACGGGTTCGGTACGAGCAGTACTTC

V gene: TRBV20-1
J gene: TRBJ1-2
clone size: NA
D gene: NA
CDR3 protein: CSARTGARGYTF
CDR3 DNA: TGCAGTGCTAGAACGGGGGCGCGGGGCTACACCTTC

V gene: TRBV24-1
J gene: TRBJ2-3
clone size: NA
D gene: NA
CDR3 protein: CATSDRLNPDTQYF
CDR3 DNA: TGTGCCACCAGTGATCGACTCAACCCGGATACGCAGTATTTT

V gene: TRBV20-1
J gene: TRBJ2-7
clone size: NA
D gene: NA
CDR3 protein: CSASQNYEQYF
CDR3 DNA: TGCAGTGCGTCACAAAACTACGAGCAGTACTTC

V gene: TRBV20-1
J gene: TRBJ2-7
clone size: NA
D gene: TRBD2
CDR3 protein: CSASDPGTSGTYEQYF
CDR3 DNA: TGCAGTGCTAGTGACCCCGGGACTAGCGGGACCTACGAGCAGTACTTC

V gene: TRBV11-1
J gene: TRBJ2-7
clone size: once
D gene: NA
CDR3 protein: CASSPRARAGGYEQYF
CDR3 DNA: TGTGCCAGCAGCCCCCGGGCCAGGGCAGGAGGCTACGAGCAGTACTTC

V gene: TRBV9
J gene: TRBJ1-6
clone size: NA
D gene: NA
CDR3 protein: CASSPIGGPGSPLHF
CDR3 DNA: TGTGCCAGCAGCCCAATCGGAGGGCCGGGGTCACCCCTCCACTTT

V gene: TRBV6-1
J gene: TRBJ2-7
clone size: many
D gene: NA
CDR3 protein: CASSESGYYEQYF
CDR3 DNA: TGTGCCAGCAGTGAATCCGGATACTACGAGCAGTACTTC

V gene: TRBV29-1
J gene: TRBJ1-2
clone size: once
D gene: NA
CDR3 protein: CSVVPGDYGYTF
CDR3 DNA: TGCAGCGTGGTCCCGGGGGACTATGGCTACACCTTC

V gene: TRBV10-3
J gene: TRBJ2-3
clone size: NA
D gene: NA
CDR3 protein: CAISSPEDSTDTQYF
CDR3 DNA: TGTGCCATCAGCTCCCCGGAGGATAGCACAGATACGCAGTATTTT

V gene: TRBV5-1
J gene: TRBJ1-5
clone size: NA
D gene: NA
CDR3 protein: CASSLSVDTQHF
CDR3 DNA: TGCGCCAGCAGCTTGTCGGTAGATACGCAGCATTTT

V gene: TRBV7-3
J gene: TRBJ1-1
clone size: NA
D gene: NA
CDR3 protein: CASSNGAYTEAFF
CDR3 DNA: TGTGCCAGCAGCAATGGGGCATACACTGAAGCTTTCTTT

V gene: TRBV20-1
J gene: TRBJ2-3
clone size: NA
D gene: TRBD2
CDR3 protein: CSANRPSGETDTQYF
CDR3 DNA: TGCAGTGCAAACAGACCTAGCGGTGAGACGGATACGCAGTATTTT

V gene: TRBV2
J gene: TRBJ1-1
clone size: NA
D gene: NA
CDR3 protein: CASSHIQGGNTEAFF
CDR3 DNA: TGTGCCAGCAGTCACATACAGGGTGGGAACACTGAAGCTTTCTTT

V gene: TRBV12-3/TRBV12-4
J gene: TRBJ1-6
clone size: few
D gene: TRBD1
CDR3 protein: CASSRDSNSPLHF
CDR3 DNA: TGTGCCAGCAGCCGGGACAGCAATTCACCCCTCCACTTT

V gene: TRBV2
J gene: TRBJ1-2
clone size: once
D gene: NA
CDR3 protein: CASSEEPGNPDTF
CDR3 DNA: TGTGCCAGCAGTGAAGAGCCCGGCAATCCTGACACCTTC

V gene: TRBV20-1
J gene: TRBJ1-2
clone size: NA
D gene: TRBD1
CDR3 protein: CSATGQNYGYTF
CDR3 DNA: TGCAGTGCTACGGGACAGAACTATGGCTACACCTTC

V gene: TRBV15
J gene: TRBJ2-7
clone size: few
D gene: NA
CDR3 protein: CATSRDSSYEQYF
CDR3 DNA: TGTGCCACCAGCAGAGACAGCTCCTACGAGCAGTACTTC

V gene: TRBV2
J gene: TRBJ2-7
clone size: NA
D gene: NA
CDR3 protein: CASTSGTGSEQYF
CDR3 DNA: TGTGCCAGCACCTCGGGAACAGGGTCCGAGCAGTACTTC

V gene: TRBV19
J gene: TRBJ1-1
clone size: NA
D gene: NA
CDR3 protein: CASITREGTEAFF
CDR3 DNA: TGTGCCAGTATCACTCGGGAAGGCACTGAAGCTTTCTTT

V gene: TRBV20-1
J gene: TRBJ1-2
clone size: few
D gene: NA
CDR3 protein: CSAQPREVNYGYTF
CDR3 DNA: TGCAGTGCTCAACCCCGGGAGGTTAACTATGGCTACACCTTC

V gene: TRBV7-8
J gene: TRBJ1-4
clone size: few
D gene: NA
CDR3 protein: CASSLGWELFF
CDR3 DNA: TGTGCCAGCAGCTTAGGATGGGAACTGTTTTTT

V gene: TRBV10-3
J gene: TRBJ1-6
clone size: NA
D gene: NA
CDR3 protein: CAISDRDGPNSPLHF
CDR3 DNA: TGTGCCATCAGTGACCGGGACGGTCCTAATTCACCCCTCCACTTT

V gene: TRBV12-3/TRBV12-4
J gene: TRBJ1-4
clone size: many
D gene: TRBD1
CDR3 protein: CASRGTGGVHGYEKLFF
CDR3 DNA: TGTGCCAGCAGGGGGACAGGGGGCGTCCACGGTTATGAAAAACTGTTTTTT

V gene: TRBV15
J gene: TRBJ2-7
clone size: few
D gene: NA
CDR3 protein: CATSSAGTRTYEQYF
CDR3 DNA: TGTGCCACCAGCAGCGCCGGGACACGGACCTACGAGCAGTACTTC

V gene: TRBV20-1
J gene: TRBJ2-7
clone size: NA
D gene: NA
CDR3 protein: CSAMPQRNSLHEQYF
CDR3 DNA: TGCAGTGCCATGCCGCAACGTAACTCCCTACACGAGCAGTACTTC

V gene: TRBV7-9
J gene: TRBJ1-3
clone size: NA
D gene: TRBD1
CDR3 protein: CASSRDRVAGNTIYF
CDR3 DNA: TGTGCCAGCAGCCGGGACAGGGTGGCTGGAAACACCATATATTTT

V gene: TRBV7-9
J gene: TRBJ2-5
clone size: NA
D gene: NA
CDR3 protein: CASSLGTGEAKTQYF
CDR3 DNA: TGTGCCAGCAGCTTGGGGACTGGTGAGGCAAAGACCCAGTACTTC

V gene: TRBV7-9
J gene: TRBJ2-7
clone size: few
D gene: TRBD1
CDR3 protein: CASSRQGSYEQYF
CDR3 DNA: TGTGCCAGCAGCCGACAGGGCTCCTACGAGCAGTACTTC

V gene: TRBV2
J gene: TRBJ2-5
clone size: NA
D gene: NA
CDR3 protein: CASSEGGGPFETQYF
CDR3 DNA: TGTGCCAGCAGTGAAGGGGGGGGGCCTTTTGAGACCCAGTACTTC

V gene: TRBV10-2
J gene: TRBJ2-1
clone size: NA
D gene: NA
CDR3 protein: CASSVVPLSYNEQFF
CDR3 DNA: TGTGCCAGCAGTGTTGTACCTCTCTCCTACAATGAGCAGTTCTTC

V gene: TRBV29-1
J gene: TRBJ2-3
clone size: NA
D gene: NA
CDR3 protein: CSVSGGTDTQYF
CDR3 DNA: TGCAGCGTGTCCGGAGGGACAGATACGCAGTATTTT

V gene: TRBV5-1
J gene: TRBJ2-5
clone size: few
D gene: TRBD2
CDR3 protein: CASRLAEETQYF
CDR3 DNA: TGCGCCAGCCGTCTAGCGGAAGAGACCCAGTACTTC

V gene: TRBV11-2
J gene: TRBJ2-1
clone size: NA
D gene: NA
CDR3 protein: CASSLAGTLNEQFF
CDR3 DNA: TGTGCCAGCAGCTTAGCCGGGACACTTAATGAGCAGTTCTTC

V gene: TRBV5-4
J gene: TRBJ2-1
clone size: once
D gene: NA
CDR3 protein: CASTIPDSHNEQFF
CDR3 DNA: TGTGCCAGCACCATCCCCGACAGCCACAATGAGCAGTTCTTC

V gene: TRBV2
J gene: TRBJ2-5
clone size: NA
D gene: TRBD2
CDR3 protein: CASSLAQTSGGGETQYF
CDR3 DNA: TGTGCCAGCAGTTTAGCGCAGACTAGCGGGGGAGGTGAGACCCAGTACTTC

V gene: TRBV25-1
J gene: TRBJ2-3
clone size: NA
D gene: NA
CDR3 protein: CASSEPSTYSTDTQYF
CDR3 DNA: TGTGCCAGCAGTGAGCCCAGCACCTATAGCACAGATACGCAGTATTTT

V gene: TRBV10-2
J gene: TRBJ1-2
clone size: NA
D gene: NA
CDR3 protein: CASSESPGPYGYTF
CDR3 DNA: TGCGCCAGCAGTGAGTCGCCGGGGCCCTATGGCTACACCTTC

V gene: TRBV10-3
J gene: TRBJ1-1
clone size: NA
D gene: TRBD1
CDR3 protein: CAITRTGAYGEAFF
CDR3 DNA: TGTGCCATCACCAGGACAGGGGCTTACGGAGAAGCTTTCTTT

V gene: TRBV9
J gene: TRBJ2-1
clone size: NA
D gene: TRBD1
CDR3 protein: CASSSGQGLYNEQFF
CDR3 DNA: TGTGCCAGCAGCTCCGGACAGGGCCTCTACAATGAGCAGTTCTTC

V gene: TRBV7-9
J gene: TRBJ1-2
clone size: NA
D gene: NA
CDR3 protein: CASSFEGGAGGYTF
CDR3 DNA: TGTGCCAGCAGCTTCGAGGGAGGGGCCGGTGGCTACACCTTC

V gene: TRBV7-6
J gene: TRBJ2-7
clone size: few
D gene: NA
CDR3 protein: CASSLGSLAYEQYF
CDR3 DNA: TGTGCCAGCAGCTTAGGTAGCTTGGCCTACGAGCAGTACTTC

V gene: TRBV19
J gene: TRBJ1-4
clone size: NA
D gene: NA
CDR3 protein: CASQGTATNEKLFF
CDR3 DNA: TGTGCCAGTCAGGGTACCGCAACTAATGAAAAACTGTTTTTT

V gene: TRBV5-6
J gene: TRBJ2-2
clone size: NA
D gene: NA
CDR3 protein: CASSQVGGPGELFF
CDR3 DNA: TGTGCCAGCAGCCAAGTTGGAGGGCCCGGGGAGCTGTTTTTT

V gene: TRBV13
J gene: TRBJ2-7
clone size: NA
D gene: TRBD1
CDR3 protein: CASSGTGALPSYEQYF
CDR3 DNA: TGTGCCAGCTCCGGGACAGGGGCCCTTCCATCCTACGAGCAGTACTTC